In this sample, the clone carrying this T cell receptor (beta chain) turned up a few times. The data belong to a study of blood T cell repertoires in COVID-19. Germline V gene data show CDR1 as SGHTA and CDR2 as FQGNSA. The CDR3 has 15 amino acids. V gave up 0 bases and J gave up 2 bases; unmatched junction bases: 4. Libraries were prepared by immunoSEQ multiplex PCR; TCRdb keeps only in-frame clonotypes and omits some of them. The profile shows over 200,000 clones, roughly 80% of them singletons. The chain links TRBV7-2 to TRBJ2-7, with 7 nucleotides matching TRBD1. The sample comprised peripheral blood. The source of this sequence is a woman in her thirties or forties with active or convalescent COVID-19. The CDR3 nucleotides are TGTGCCAGCAGCTTAGCCTGGGACAGCACCTACGAGCAGTACTTC. Translation gives CASSLAWDSTYEQYF.